This TCR beta chain was retrieved from a study of shared clonotypes between healthy human individuals. The ends were cut back, 0 bases at V and 8 bases at J, with 16 bases in the middle. Per germline, CDR1 LNHNV and CDR2 YYDKDF (reference sequence). This CDR3 region has 15 residues. Several immunoSEQ 96-well plates shared each subset's DNA, each plate a replicate. Assay used: immunoSEQ multiplex PCR; TCRdb lists only in-frame clones, some missing. The data contain around 510,000 clones, 70% to 80% of them singletons. The sequence derives from a woman aged 40 to 50 in good health. Some clones in this sample may be carry-over from other donors' samples. Source material: PBMCs. The chain combines TRBV15 with TRBJ1-2; D is uncertain. The CDR3, as DNA: TGTGCCACCAGCAGAGATCGATTCATCTCCTTAGGCTACACCTTC. The encoded protein is CATSRDRFISLGYTF.